These T cell receptor beta chains were read from a single sample in a study of blood T cell repertoires in COVID-19. Sequenced by immunoSEQ multiplex PCR; TCRdb stores in-frame clones only, minus some. The sample records some 120,000 clones, about three quarters being singletons. Sequenced sample: peripheral blood. The receptors originated from a woman between 65 and 79 years old with acute or convalescent COVID-19. Each CDR3 is given with its conserved first and last residue. The D gene is left open where the match is weak. Clone size appears in some rows only: once, few, many, or a class for an expanded clone.

v_gene	d_gene	j_gene	abundance	CDR3nt	CDR3aa
TRBV10-3	TRBD1	TRBJ2-1	NA	TGTGCCATCAGTAATCCCGGGACAGCTAAATCCGAGGAGCAGTTCTTC	CAISNPGTAKSEEQFF
TRBV29-1	TRBD1	TRBJ1-1	once	TGCAGCGCCGCTCGACAGGGGAAAGGTGAAGCTTTCTTT	CSAARQGKGEAFF
TRBV6-6	NA	TRBJ1-1	NA	TGTGCCAGCAGTCGATCATCTAACACTGAAGCTTTCTTT	CASSRSSNTEAFF
TRBV4-1	TRBD1	TRBJ1-1	NA	TGCGCCAGCAGCCATCCCGCGACAGGGGGTACTGAAGCTTTCTTT	CASSHPATGGTEAFF
TRBV14	TRBD1	TRBJ2-7	few	TGTGCCAGCAGCCGAATAGGGGGCTCGTACGAGCAGTACTTC	CASSRIGGSYEQYF
TRBV6-2/TRBV6-3	TRBD1	TRBJ1-2	NA	TGTGCCAGCAGCCCTGGGACAGCGGGAGACTATGGCTACACCTTC	CASSPGTAGDYGYTF
TRBV24-1	NA	TRBJ2-3	NA	TGTGCCACCAGTGGTCAGGGGAATACGCAGTATTTT	CATSGQGNTQYF
TRBV19	TRBD1	TRBJ1-5	NA	TGTGCCAGTAGCGACAGGGTACGGAGTGGTCGGGGAGTGGGGCCCCAGCATTTT	CASSDRVRSGRGVGPQHF
TRBV12-3/TRBV12-4	NA	TRBJ1-6	NA	TGTGCCAGCAGTTTACGGGGTCAATCACCCCTCCACTTT	CASSLRGQSPLHF
TRBV7-2	NA	TRBJ2-5	NA	TGTGCCAGCAGCTTAGGGGGGGGCCGGGAGACCCAGTACTTC	CASSLGGGRETQYF
TRBV18	NA	TRBJ2-1	NA	TGTGCCAGCTCCCCCGCAGTCTCCTACAATGAGCAGTTCTTC	CASSPAVSYNEQFF
TRBV6-5	NA	TRBJ1-1	NA	TGTGCCAGCAAGGACACAGTGAACACTGAAGCTTTCTTT	CASKDTVNTEAFF
TRBV5-1	NA	TRBJ1-3	few	TGCGCCAGCAGCTTGGAGGGGCAGGGGATGATAGACACCATATATTTT	CASSLEGQGMIDTIYF
TRBV14	NA	TRBJ1-1	NA	TGTGCCAGCAGCATCAGGGTTTTGAACACTGAAGCTTTCTTT	CASSIRVLNTEAFF
TRBV19	NA	TRBJ1-2	NA	TGTGCCAGTAGTATGAGGATCGGCGGTTATGGCTACACCTTC	CASSMRIGGYGYTF
TRBV13	NA	TRBJ1-6	NA	TGTGCCAGCAGCGGTCCAGGGACACCCCTCCACTTT	CASSGPGTPLHF
TRBV29-1	NA	TRBJ2-7	NA	TGCAGCGTTGAAGAGGGGCCGGGCGAGCAGTACTTC	CSVEEGPGEQYF
TRBV6-5	NA	TRBJ2-7	many	TGTGCCAGCAGTTACGGGGTTCCAGGGTACGAGCAGTACTTC	CASSYGVPGYEQYF
TRBV3-1/TRBV3-2	TRBD1	TRBJ2-2	NA	TGTGCCAGCAGCCAAGTGGTATCAGGGGGTGCGAACACCGGGGAGCTGTTTTTT	CASSQVVSGGANTGELFF
TRBV11-2	NA	TRBJ1-2	NA	TGTGCCAGCAGCTTATTCGGTCTTCGGGTGGACGACAGACGCACCTTC	CASSLFGLRVDDRRTF
TRBV5-4	NA	TRBJ2-2	few	TGTGCCAGCAGCTTGAAACTAGAAGCCGGGGAGCTGTTTTTT	CASSLKLEAGELFF
TRBV2	NA	TRBJ2-1	NA	TGTGCCAGCAGTGATCTAGTTGGGAATGAGCAGTTCTTC	CASSDLVGNEQFF
TRBV7-2	NA	TRBJ1-1	NA	TGTGCCAGCAGCTCCTCCGACAGGCGGGAAGCTTTCTTT	CASSSSDRREAFF
TRBV5-1	TRBD2	TRBJ2-3	NA	TGCGCCAGCAGTTATCTAGCGGGAGGCACAGATACGCAGTATTTT	CASSYLAGGTDTQYF
TRBV2	NA	TRBJ1-3	NA	TGTGCCAGCAGTGCGGTCTCTGGAAACACCATATATTTT	CASSAVSGNTIYF
TRBV7-9	NA	TRBJ2-7	NA	TGTGCCAGCAGCTTAGGGACCAACAGGGACGAGCAGTACTTC	CASSLGTNRDEQYF
TRBV7-2	NA	TRBJ2-2	NA	TGTGCCAGCAGCTCCCCTAACACCGGGGAGCTGTTTTTT	CASSSPNTGELFF
TRBV6-4	NA	TRBJ2-7	few	TGTGCCAGCCGCCGGGACGAGCAGTACTTC	CASRRDEQYF
TRBV5-8	NA	TRBJ1-2	NA	TGTGCCAGCAGCTCATCGGGACATTCATTCTATGGCTACACCTTC	CASSSSGHSFYGYTF
TRBV19	TRBD1	TRBJ1-5	NA	TGTGCCACGAAAGACAGGGGCAATCAGCCCCAGCATTTT	CATKDRGNQPQHF
TRBV5-1	NA	TRBJ1-3	NA	TGCGCCAGCAGCTTGGAAGGTACGGGAGTGAGTGGAAACACCATATATTTT	CASSLEGTGVSGNTIYF
TRBV2	TRBD1	TRBJ1-5	NA	TGTGCCAGCAGTCTATCGAGGACAGGGGCCCAGCCCCAGCATTTT	CASSLSRTGAQPQHF
TRBV11-3	NA	TRBJ1-3	NA	TGTGCCAGCAGCTTAGGGAGACAGAAATTCTCTGGAAACACCATATATTTT	CASSLGRQKFSGNTIYF
TRBV11-3	NA	TRBJ2-2	NA	TGTGCCAGCAGTCCGTCGGACTTGAACACCGGGGAGCTGTTTTTT	CASSPSDLNTGELFF
TRBV4-2	NA	TRBJ2-1	few	TGTGCCAGCAGCCAAGCGAGGGCGGGATCGTTTGACAATGAGCAGTTCTTC	CASSQARAGSFDNEQFF
TRBV6-5	TRBD1	TRBJ2-2	NA	TGTGCCAGCAGTTACTCGAACAGGGGGCGATTCGGGGAGCTGTTTTTT	CASSYSNRGRFGELFF
TRBV7-9	NA	TRBJ1-2	NA	TGTGCCAGCAGCTTGAGCAGGGCTGGCTACACCTTC	CASSLSRAGYTF
TRBV27	NA	TRBJ1-2	NA	TGTGCCAGCAGTCCCAGACAGGTTCTTCTCTATGGCTACACCTTC	CASSPRQVLLYGYTF
TRBV4-3	NA	TRBJ1-4	NA	TGCGCCAGCAGCCAGAGGGCCCTGTCTGAAAAACTGTTTTTT	CASSQRALSEKLFF
TRBV2	NA	TRBJ2-1	NA	TGTGCCAGCAGTCCCCAGACTGCCTACAATGAGCAGTTCTTC	CASSPQTAYNEQFF
TRBV5-5	TRBD2	TRBJ2-3	NA	TGTGCCAGCAGCTTGACTCCGGGACTAGCGGGAATAGATACGCAGTATTTT	CASSLTPGLAGIDTQYF
TRBV18	NA	TRBJ2-1	NA	TGTGCCAGCTCACCACTAGGGGTCAATGAGCAGTTCTTC	CASSPLGVNEQFF
TRBV3-1/TRBV3-2	NA	TRBJ2-2	NA	TGTGCCAGCAGCCTCGCGAACACCGGGGAGCTGTTTTTT	CASSLANTGELFF
TRBV9	NA	TRBJ1-2	NA	TGTGCCAGCAGCGTATTTGAGGTTCCCTTATATGGCTACACCTTC	CASSVFEVPLYGYTF
TRBV10-2	TRBD1	TRBJ2-2	NA	TGCGCCAGCCTCCGAGGGACAGGGTTGGCCGGGGAGCTGTTTTTT	CASLRGTGLAGELFF
TRBV2	NA	TRBJ1-6	many	TGTGCCAGCAGAACTTCGACAGGAGCTAATTCACCCCTCCACTTT	CASRTSTGANSPLHF
TRBV5-1	NA	TRBJ2-1	NA	TGCGCCAGCAGCTTGGCCTACGGGGGCAATGAGCAGTTCTTC	CASSLAYGGNEQFF
TRBV3-1/TRBV3-2	NA	TRBJ2-5	few	TGTGCCAGCAGCCCCCTCTCGGGGTCTCAAGAGACCCAGTACTTC	CASSPLSGSQETQYF
TRBV9	NA	TRBJ1-1	NA	TGTGCCAGCAACCCCACAGGTCTGGGTAAAACTGAAGCTTTCTTT	CASNPTGLGKTEAFF
TRBV2	TRBD1	TRBJ1-5	NA	TGTGCCAGCAGTGGACAGGGGCAGGGTCAGCCCCAGCATTTT	CASSGQGQGQPQHF
TRBV4-2	NA	TRBJ1-4	many	TGTGCCAGCAGCCAAGCAGGGGTTGGGGAAAAACTGTTTTTT	CASSQAGVGEKLFF
TRBV11-2	TRBD1	TRBJ1-1	NA	TGTGCCAGCAGTCGCGCAGGGGGCAGATCTTTCTTT	CASSRAGGRSFF
TRBV10-3	NA	TRBJ1-1	NA	TGTGCCATCAGTCCAGACAGCTTGAACACTGAAGCTTTCTTT	CAISPDSLNTEAFF
TRBV19	TRBD1	TRBJ2-5	NA	TGTGCCAGTAGTCGGGACAGGGGGCTGGGGACCCAGTACTTC	CASSRDRGLGTQYF
TRBV7-9	TRBD1	TRBJ2-3	NA	TGTGCCAGCATCCGAGCCTGGACAGGGGGAGTCGATACGCAGTATTTT	CASIRAWTGGVDTQYF